Listed here is a single T cell receptor (beta chain). Under the authors' procedure: Scientists estimated how many nucleated cells there were by amplifying reference gene primers. TCRdb keeps only in-frame clones here, not all; method: immunoSEQ multiplex PCR. V and J calls and clone size come straight from that table; D and trimming were deduced from the DNA. The table shows 69,000 or so clones, with less than 85% occurring only once. Germline loops: CDR1 KGHSH, CDR2 LQKENI. The CDR3 is 15 residues long. The V gene end was trimmed by 2 bases and the J gene end by 2 bases; junction bases not matched to a gene: 1. It was during active infection that Seattle patients were enrolled and then longitudinally followed. These data come from a study of blood T cell repertoires in COVID-19. Study at large: Both acute and convalescent COVID-19 samples were obtained from the United States, Italy and Spain. From T cells, B-cell-depleted T cells, or PBMCs came the material, which was cDNA or gDNA.

The sample consisted of peripheral blood. The TCR originated in a man in his forties or fifties with COVID-19, enrolled during active disease. V is TRBV18 and J is TRBJ1-4; 8 bases fit TRBD1. The CDR3 DNA reads as TGTGCCAGCTCACCAGGACAGGGTACTAATGAAAAACTGTTTTTT. This gives the protein CASSPGQGTNEKLFF.